A single sample is the source of the 21 T cell receptor beta chains below, sequenced in a study of identical twins. Via MiXCR, TCRdb re-called the 5' RACE reads, giving one row per CDR3 protein. Altogether 400,000 to 500,000 distinct CDR3 sequences are present, approximately 17% being singletons, with the ten largest covering 12%. The sample was naive T cells sorted from blood. These receptors all stem from a man over 45 in good health.

This clonotype was observed many times. An end of the junction does not agree with germline; a read error may underlie this. CDR3 coding DNA: TGTGCCAGCAGCCTAGGTGGGACGGTCTACAATGAGCAGTTCTTC. It specifies CASSLGGTVYNEQFF. This chain connects TRBV5-1 to TRBJ2-1; D may be TRBD1 or TRBD2 (5 bases each). The CDR3 sequence is 15 residues long. The V gene's germline CDR1 is SGHRS and CDR2 YFSETQ.

Only a few counts were recorded for this clonotype. This chain joins TRBV5-1 and TRBJ2-7; TRBD2 matches 9 bases. After removal of 0 bases from V and 5 bases from J, the junction contained 3 bases not matched to a gene. The CDR3 sequence is 14 residues long. Germline CDR1 SGHRS, CDR2 YFSETQ. Written as DNA, the CDR3 is TGCGCCAGCAGCTTGGCCATAGCGGGAGACGAGCAGTACTTC. Encoded protein: CASSLAIAGDEQYF.

This clonotype showed up just a few times. The gene calls are TRBV2 and TRBJ1-5, with 7 bases that match TRBD1. Germline V lookup: CDR1 SNHLY, CDR2 FYNNEI. J lost 3 bases, V lost 3 bases, and 2 bases had no gene match. The CDR3 loop spans 14 amino acids. The CDR3: CASSDGTVNQPQHF. The DNA for the CDR3 is TGTGCCAGCAGTGACGGGACAGTCAATCAGCCCCAGCATTTT.

The gene calls are TRBV20-1 and TRBJ2-7; 10 bases line up with TRBD1. This CDR3 spans 13 amino acids. The germline V gene has CDR1 DFQATT and CDR2 SNEGSKA (reference sequence). Unmatched junction bases numbered 6, after V lost 6 bases and J lost 4 bases. The CDR3 is CSARTGGDYEQYF. DNA for the CDR3: TGCAGTGCCAGGACAGGGGGTGATTACGAGCAGTACTTC.

This clonotype was found many times. The V call is TRBV7-6, the J call TRBJ1-1; D unclear. Germline assignment: CDR1 SGHVS and CDR2 FNYEAQ. The CDR3 runs to 13 residues. Trimming left V 6 bases short and J 1 base short, with 9 bases between. The chain's CDR3 is CASSRDTNTEAFF. The CDR3 nucleotides are TGTGCCAGCAGTCGCGACACGAACACTGAAGCTTTCTTT.

The table lists this clonotype with a few counts. The chain is built from TRBV9 and TRBJ2-1, with unresolved D. The germline CDR1 and CDR2 sequences are SGDLS and YYNGEE. V lost 3 bases and J lost 0, with 7 bases in between. The CDR3 has 14 residues. The CDR3 DNA sequence: TGTGCCAGCAGCGCCACCAGCTCCTACAATGAGCAGTTCTTC. Translation: CASSATSSYNEQFF.

This clonotype was counted a few times. This rearrangement joins TRBV12-3 or TRBV12-4 to TRBJ2-1; D is unclear. This CDR3 has 14 residues. V was pared by 2 bases and J by 9 bases, with 14 bases between. The CDR3 DNA sequence: TGTGCCAGCAGTTTATTTGGGTCTCCGGGTGAGCAGTTCTTC. Translating it yields CASSLFGSPGEQFF.

The chain joins TRBV4-3 to TRBJ1-2; the D is unclear. V was shortened by 0 bases and J by 7 bases, with 12 bases between the two germline ends. The CDR3 is made up of 14 amino acids. In germline, CDR1 is LGHNA, CDR2 YSLEER. The chain's CDR3 is CASSQDLRSRGYTF. CDR3 coding DNA: TGCGCCAGCAGCCAAGATCTTCGGAGTCGTGGCTACACCTTC.

The chain couples TRBV4-1 to TRBJ2-1; 9 bases fit TRBD1. V lost 4 bases, J lost 6 bases, and 10 bases stayed unmatched. Looked up from germline, CDR1 is MGHRA and CDR2 is YSYEKL. This CDR3 spans 16 amino acids. The CDR3 DNA follows: TGCGCCAGCAGCCGACCCGGGACAGGGAGGAGCAATGAGCAGTTCTTC. Encoded protein: CASSRPGTGRSNEQFF.

In this sample, this clonotype turned up a few times. This chain joins TRBV6-4 and TRBJ2-3, with 15 positions matching TRBD2. The J segment lost 2 bases and the V segment lost 10 bases, leaving 10 bases of the junction unmatched. The CDR3 is 17 amino acids. Germline V gives CDR1 MRHNA, CDR2 SNTAGT. The CDR3 DNA reads TGTGCCACCATCAAGGGACTAGCGGGAGGCACCACAGATACGCAGTATTTT. It yields the protein CATIKGLAGGTTDTQYF.

In this sample, this clonotype turned up many times. The V and J genes are TRBV14 and TRBJ2-2; D gene uncertain. Germline V CDR1 and CDR2: SGHDN, FVKESK. The length of the CDR3 is 14 residues. The V end was cut by 4 bases, the J end by 5 bases, with 11 bases between. The CDR3 reads CASSPRALTGELFF. CDR3 bases: TGTGCCAGCAGCCCACGCGCACTTACCGGGGAGCTGTTTTTT.

The V gene is TRBV7-9, the J gene TRBJ2-7; 9 bases are a match to TRBD1. J lost 5 bases, V lost 5 bases, and 10 bases had no gene match. The CDR3 extends over 15 amino acids. The germline V gene encodes CDR1 SEHNR and CDR2 FQNEAQ (reference sequence). The CDR3 spells CASSDQVGQGHEQYF. The CDR3 nucleotides are TGTGCCAGCAGCGACCAAGTGGGACAGGGCCACGAGCAGTACTTC.

This clonotype showed up many times. This chain connects TRBV15 to TRBJ2-1; TRBD2 matches 10 bases. Germline CDR1 is LNHNV and CDR2 is YYDKDF (reference sequence). Trimming cost V 1 base and J 8 bases; bases outside gene matches: 5. This CDR3 contains 15 residues. The chain's CDR3 is CATSRVGTSDDEQFF. As DNA, the CDR3 is TGTGCCACCAGCAGAGTGGGGACTAGCGACGATGAGCAGTTCTTC. The full variable domain, in which reference TRBV15 and TRBJ2-1 provide the parts outside the CDR3, is DAMVIQNPRYQVTQFGKPVTLSCSQTLNHNVMYWYQQKSSQAPKLLFHYYDKDFNNEADTPDNFQSRRPNTSFCFLDIRSPGLGDTAMYLCATSRVGTSDDEQFFGPGTRLTVL.

This clonotype was observed many times. This rearrangement joins TRBV7-9 to TRBJ1-1, with TRBD1 as a possible D gene (5 bases). The germline V gene encodes CDR1 SEHNR and CDR2 FQNEAQ (reference sequence). The CDR3 sequence is 15 residues long. V was pared by 2 bases and J by 2 bases, with 12 bases between. The CDR3 DNA sequence: TGTGCCAGCAGCTTAAACACCGGGGGTAACACTGAAGCTTTCTTT. This codes for CASSLNTGGNTEAFF.

Many counts were recorded for this clonotype. The chain has TRBV7-9 and TRBJ1-2; 8 positions match TRBD1. Germline V CDR1 and CDR2: SEHNR, FQNEAQ (reference sequence). With 5 bases clipped from V and 8 bases from J, the junction kept 13 bases outside the gene matches. The CDR3 extends over 15 amino acids. The CDR3 spells CASSPLRDRFEGYTF. DNA for the CDR3: TGTGCCAGCAGCCCACTCCGGGACAGGTTCGAGGGCTACACCTTC.

CDR3 nucleotides: TGTGCCAGCAGGAATGTAGGGACAGGCTCTCCGCATACGCAGTATTTT. It encodes CASRNVGTGSPHTQYF. The V and J genes are TRBV6-2 or TRBV6-3 and TRBJ2-3; 8 positions match TRBD1. The CDR3 consists of 16 residues. The germline V gene encodes CDR1 MNHEY and CDR2 SVGEGT. V shed 6 bases, J shed 7 bases, and the junction held 15 bases outside the gene matches.

This clonotype was observed a handful of times. The CDR3, as DNA: TGTGCCAGCAGCACCTTGTGGGAGGGAGAAGCTTTCTTT. Translating it yields CASSTLWEGEAFF. The chain carries TRBV7-9 and TRBJ1-1; D gene uncertain. CDR1 is SEHNR, CDR2 FQNEAQ, per germline (reference sequence). Trimming cost V 5 bases and J 8 bases, with 15 bases left between them. The CDR3 extends over 13 amino acids.

Details on this clonotype: A much larger clone differs from this one at a single base, so this may be a read error. V usage is TRBV27 and J usage is TRBJ2-3; 11 nucleotides align to TRBD2. J was trimmed by 7 bases and V by 6 bases; bases with no gene match: 9. The CDR3 is made up of 15 amino acids. Germline V lookup: CDR1 MNHEY, CDR2 SMNVEV (reference sequence). CDR3 protein: CASSPETSGTNTQYF. CDR3 nucleotides: TGTGCCAGCAGCCCCGAGACTAGCGGGACGAATACGCAGTATTTT.

This clonotype was seen a handful of times. Germline is not matched at one junction end, which may reflect a read error. CDR3 DNA sequence: TGTGCCAGCAGTTTATCCCCTAGCGGGGCCACAAATACGCAGTATTTT. This sequence encodes CASSLSPSGATNTQYF. The chain is built from TRBV27 and TRBJ2-3; 9 bases fit TRBD2. Germline V CDR1 and CDR2: MNHEY, SMNVEV (reference sequence). CDR3 length equals 16 residues.

The chain combines TRBV12-3 or TRBV12-4 with TRBJ2-5, with 10 bases that match TRBD2. V lost 7 bases, J lost 4 bases, and 6 bases stayed unmatched. The CDR3 consists of 14 residues. CDR3 in DNA: TGTGCCAGCAAGCTAGCGGGGGCTCGAGAGACCCAGTACTTC. This translates into CASKLAGARETQYF.

This clonotype was seen many times. The V call is TRBV6-5, the J call TRBJ2-5; D not certain. The CDR3 covers 13 residues. V was pared by 4 bases and J by 5 bases, with 11 bases between. The germline V gene has CDR1 MNHEY and CDR2 SVGAGI. The CDR3 reads CASSSTLEETQYF. The CDR3 bases are TGTGCCAGCAGTTCGACCCTAGAGGAGACCCAGTACTTC.